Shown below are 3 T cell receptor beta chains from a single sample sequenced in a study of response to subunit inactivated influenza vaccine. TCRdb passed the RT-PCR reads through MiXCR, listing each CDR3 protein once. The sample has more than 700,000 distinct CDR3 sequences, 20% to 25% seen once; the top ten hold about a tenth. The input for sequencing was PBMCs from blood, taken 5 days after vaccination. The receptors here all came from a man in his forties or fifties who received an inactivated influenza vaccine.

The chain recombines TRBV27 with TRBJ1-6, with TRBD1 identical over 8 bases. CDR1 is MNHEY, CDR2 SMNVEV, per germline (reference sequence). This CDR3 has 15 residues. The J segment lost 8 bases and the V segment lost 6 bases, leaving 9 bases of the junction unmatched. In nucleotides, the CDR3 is TGTGCCAGCAGGAGAACTGGACAGGGTGATTCACCCCTCCACTTT. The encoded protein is CASRRTGQGDSPLHF.

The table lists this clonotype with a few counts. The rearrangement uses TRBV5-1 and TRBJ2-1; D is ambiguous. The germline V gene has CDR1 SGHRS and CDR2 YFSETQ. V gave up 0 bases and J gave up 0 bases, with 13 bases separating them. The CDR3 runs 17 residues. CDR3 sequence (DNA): TGCGCCAGCAGCTTGGGGCGGCTCCTAAGCTCCTACAATGAGCAGTTCTTC. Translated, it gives CASSLGRLLSSYNEQFF.

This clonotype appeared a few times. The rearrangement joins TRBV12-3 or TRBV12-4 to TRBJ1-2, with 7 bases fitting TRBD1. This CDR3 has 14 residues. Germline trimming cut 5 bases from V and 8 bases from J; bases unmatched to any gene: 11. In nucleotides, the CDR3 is TGTGCCAGCAGTATCACTTCAGGGGGGACCGGCTACACCTTC. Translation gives CASSITSGGTGYTF.